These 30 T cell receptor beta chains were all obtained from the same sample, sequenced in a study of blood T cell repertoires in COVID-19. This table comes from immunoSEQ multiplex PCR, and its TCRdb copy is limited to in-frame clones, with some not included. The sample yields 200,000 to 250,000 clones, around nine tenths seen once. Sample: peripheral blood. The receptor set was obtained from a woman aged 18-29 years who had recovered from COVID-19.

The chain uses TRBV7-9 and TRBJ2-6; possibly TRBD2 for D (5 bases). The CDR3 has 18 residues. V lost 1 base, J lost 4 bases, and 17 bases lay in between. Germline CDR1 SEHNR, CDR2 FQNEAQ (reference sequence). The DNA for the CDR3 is TGTGCCAGCAGCTTAGACCGGGGTACAGCCTCCGGGGCCAACGTCCTGACTTTC. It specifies CASSLDRGTASGANVLTF.

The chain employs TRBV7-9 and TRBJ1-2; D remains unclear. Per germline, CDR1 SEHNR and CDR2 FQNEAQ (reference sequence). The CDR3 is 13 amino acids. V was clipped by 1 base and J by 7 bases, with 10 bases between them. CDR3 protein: CASSLGRGGGYTF. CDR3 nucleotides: TGTGCCAGCAGCTTAGGCCGGGGAGGTGGCTACACCTTC.

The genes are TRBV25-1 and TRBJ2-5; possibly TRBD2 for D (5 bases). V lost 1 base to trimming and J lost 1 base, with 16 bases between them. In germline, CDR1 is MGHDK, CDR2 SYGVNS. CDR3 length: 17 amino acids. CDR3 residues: CASSESGRIRAQETQYF. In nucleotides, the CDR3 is TGTGCCAGCAGTGAATCGGGAAGGATTAGAGCCCAAGAGACCCAGTACTTC.

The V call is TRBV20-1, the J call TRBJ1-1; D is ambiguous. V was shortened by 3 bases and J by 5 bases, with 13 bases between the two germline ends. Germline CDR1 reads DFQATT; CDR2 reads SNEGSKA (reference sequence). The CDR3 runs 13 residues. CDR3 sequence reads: CSASSPWRTEAFF. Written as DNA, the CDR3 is TGCAGTGCTAGTTCCCCCTGGAGAACTGAAGCTTTCTTT.

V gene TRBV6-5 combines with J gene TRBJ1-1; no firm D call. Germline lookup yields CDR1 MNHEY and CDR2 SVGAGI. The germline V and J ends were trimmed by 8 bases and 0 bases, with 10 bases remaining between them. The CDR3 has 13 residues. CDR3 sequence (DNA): TGTGCCAGCCCAAACCCGGTGAACACTGAAGCTTTCTTT. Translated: CASPNPVNTEAFF.

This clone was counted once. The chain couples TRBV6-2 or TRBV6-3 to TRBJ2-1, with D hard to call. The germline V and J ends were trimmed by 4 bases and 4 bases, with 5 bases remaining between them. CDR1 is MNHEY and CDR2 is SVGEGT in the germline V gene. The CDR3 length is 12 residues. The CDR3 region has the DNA TGTGCCAGCAGTTCCGGGTACAATGAGCAGTTCTTC. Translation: CASSSGYNEQFF.

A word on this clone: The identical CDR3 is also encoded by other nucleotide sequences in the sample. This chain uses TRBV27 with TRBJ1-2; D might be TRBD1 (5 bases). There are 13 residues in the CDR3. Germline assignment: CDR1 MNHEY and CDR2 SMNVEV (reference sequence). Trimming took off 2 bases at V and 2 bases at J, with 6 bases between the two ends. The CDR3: CASSLAGNYGYTF. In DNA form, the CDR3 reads TGTGCCAGCAGTTTAGCAGGGAACTATGGCTACACCTTC.

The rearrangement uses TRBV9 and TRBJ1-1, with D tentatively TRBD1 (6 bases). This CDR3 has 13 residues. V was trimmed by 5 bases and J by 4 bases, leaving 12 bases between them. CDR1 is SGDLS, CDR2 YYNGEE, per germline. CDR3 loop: CASSRGASTEAFF. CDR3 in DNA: TGTGCCAGCAGTCGGGGGGCGAGCACTGAAGCTTTCTTT.

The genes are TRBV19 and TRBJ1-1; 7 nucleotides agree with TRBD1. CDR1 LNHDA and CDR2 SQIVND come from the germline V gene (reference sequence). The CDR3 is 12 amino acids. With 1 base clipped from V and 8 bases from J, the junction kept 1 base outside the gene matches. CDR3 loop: CASSIGQGEAFF. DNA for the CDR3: TGTGCCAGTAGTATAGGACAGGGCGAAGCTTTCTTT.

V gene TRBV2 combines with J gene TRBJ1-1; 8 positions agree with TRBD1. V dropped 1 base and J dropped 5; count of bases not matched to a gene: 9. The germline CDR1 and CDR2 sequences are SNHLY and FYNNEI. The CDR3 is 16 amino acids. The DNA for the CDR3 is TGTGCCAGCAGTGAAGTGGCGGCAGGGGGCAGGACTGAAGCTTTCTTT. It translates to CASSEVAAGGRTEAFF.

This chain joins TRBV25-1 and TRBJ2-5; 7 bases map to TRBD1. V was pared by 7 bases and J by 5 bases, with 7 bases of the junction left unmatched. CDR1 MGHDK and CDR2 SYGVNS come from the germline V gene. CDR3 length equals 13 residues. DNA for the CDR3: TGTGCCAGCAATGAGGGGGCGGTTGAGACCCAGTACTTC. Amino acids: CASNEGAVETQYF. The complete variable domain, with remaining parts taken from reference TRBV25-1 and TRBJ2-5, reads EADIYQTPRYLVIGTGKKITLECSQTMGHDKMYWYQQDPGMELHLIHYSYGVNSTEKGDLSSESTVSRIRTEHFPLTLESARPSHTSQYLCASNEGAVETQYFGPGTRLLVL.

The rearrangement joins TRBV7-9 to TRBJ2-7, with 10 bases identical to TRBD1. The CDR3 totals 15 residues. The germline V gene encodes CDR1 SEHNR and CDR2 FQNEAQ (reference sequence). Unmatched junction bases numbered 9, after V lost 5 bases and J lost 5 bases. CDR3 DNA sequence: TGTGCCAGCAGCGCCCCGGGACAGGGGCGCCACGAGCAGTACTTC. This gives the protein CASSAPGQGRHEQYF.

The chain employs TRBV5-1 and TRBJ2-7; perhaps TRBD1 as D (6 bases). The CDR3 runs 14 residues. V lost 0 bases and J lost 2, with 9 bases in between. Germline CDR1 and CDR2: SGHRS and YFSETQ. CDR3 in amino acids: CASSLEGGAYEQYF. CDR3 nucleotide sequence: TGCGCCAGCAGCTTGGAAGGGGGAGCCTACGAGCAGTACTTC.

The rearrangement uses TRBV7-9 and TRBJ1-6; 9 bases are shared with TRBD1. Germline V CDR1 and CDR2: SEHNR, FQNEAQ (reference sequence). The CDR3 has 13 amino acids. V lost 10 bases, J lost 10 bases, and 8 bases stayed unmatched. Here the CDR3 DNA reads TGTGCCACCACGGGACAGGGTAAATCACCCCTCCACTTT. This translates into CATTGQGKSPLHF.

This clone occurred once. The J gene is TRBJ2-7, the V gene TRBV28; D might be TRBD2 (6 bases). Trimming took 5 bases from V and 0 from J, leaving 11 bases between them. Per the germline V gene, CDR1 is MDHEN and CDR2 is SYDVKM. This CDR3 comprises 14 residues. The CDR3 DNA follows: TGTGCCAGCAGTGTCACCGGGAGCTCCTACGAGCAGTACTTC. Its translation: CASSVTGSSYEQYF.

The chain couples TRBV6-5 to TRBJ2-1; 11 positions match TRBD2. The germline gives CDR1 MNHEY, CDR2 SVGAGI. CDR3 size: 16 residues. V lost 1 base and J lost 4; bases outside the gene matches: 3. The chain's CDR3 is CASSYLIAGGYNEQFF. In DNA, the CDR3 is TGTGCCAGCAGTTACTTAATAGCGGGAGGGTACAATGAGCAGTTCTTC.

CDR3 region: CASSPGLAGGGYEQYF. The CDR3, as DNA: TGTGCCAGCAGCCCGGGACTAGCGGGAGGCGGCTACGAGCAGTACTTC. The rearrangement uses TRBV5-5 and TRBJ2-7; 15 nucleotides match TRBD2. The CDR3 is 16 residues long. Germline-derived CDR1 and CDR2 are SGHKS and YYEKEE (reference sequence). Trimming at V came to 4 bases and at J to 3 bases, leaving 5 bases not matched to a gene.

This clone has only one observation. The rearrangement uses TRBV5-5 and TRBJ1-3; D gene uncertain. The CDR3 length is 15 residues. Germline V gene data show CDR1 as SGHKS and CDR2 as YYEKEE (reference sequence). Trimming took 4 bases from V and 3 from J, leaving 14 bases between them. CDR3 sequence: CASSPRHLHGNTIYF. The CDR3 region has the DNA TGTGCCAGCAGCCCAAGACACCTTCATGGAAACACCATATATTTT.

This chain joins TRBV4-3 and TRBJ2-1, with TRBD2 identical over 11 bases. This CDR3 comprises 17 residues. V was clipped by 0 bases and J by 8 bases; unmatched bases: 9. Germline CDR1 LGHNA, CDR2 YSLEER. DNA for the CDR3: TGCGCCAGCAGCCAAGAAATCAGACTAGCGGGAAATGATGAGCAGTTCTTC. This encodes CASSQEIRLAGNDEQFF.

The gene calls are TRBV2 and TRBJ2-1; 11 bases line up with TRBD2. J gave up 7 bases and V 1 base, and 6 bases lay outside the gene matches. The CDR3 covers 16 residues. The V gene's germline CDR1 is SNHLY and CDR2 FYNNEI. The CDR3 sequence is CASSEGLAGGMNEQFF. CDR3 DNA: TGTGCCAGCAGTGAAGGCCTAGCGGGAGGTATGAATGAGCAGTTCTTC.

CDR3 sequence (DNA): TGCAGCGTTGATGGACAGGGGAAGGGCTACAATGAGCAGTTCTTC. This gives the protein CSVDGQGKGYNEQFF. The rearrangement links TRBV29-1 to TRBJ2-1; 9 bases are a match to TRBD1. Germline-derived CDR1 and CDR2 are SQVTM and ANQGSEA. The CDR3 runs 15 residues. Trimming removed 3 bases from V and 3 bases from J; junction bases left unmatched: 6.

CDR3 protein: CASSLASSYEQYF. The DNA of the CDR3 is TGTGCCAGCAGCTTAGCGTCCTCCTACGAGCAGTACTTC. This rearrangement joins TRBV9 to TRBJ2-7; tentative D call: TRBD2 (5 bases). Germline CDR1 SGDLS, CDR2 YYNGEE. V lost 4 bases and J lost 0, with 8 bases in between. The CDR3 covers 13 residues.

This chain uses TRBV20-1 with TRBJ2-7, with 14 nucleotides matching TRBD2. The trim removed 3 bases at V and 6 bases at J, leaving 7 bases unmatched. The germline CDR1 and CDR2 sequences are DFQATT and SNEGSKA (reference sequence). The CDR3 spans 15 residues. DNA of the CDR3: TGCAGTGCTAGTGTTGGGGGACTAGCGGGAGTCGAGCAGTACTTC. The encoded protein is CSASVGGLAGVEQYF.

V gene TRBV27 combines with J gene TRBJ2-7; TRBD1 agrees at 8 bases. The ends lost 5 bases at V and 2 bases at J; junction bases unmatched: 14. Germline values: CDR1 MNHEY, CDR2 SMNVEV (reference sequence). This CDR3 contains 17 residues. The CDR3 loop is CASSPYRIPGQAYEQYF. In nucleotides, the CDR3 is TGTGCCAGCAGTCCTTATCGTATACCGGGACAGGCCTACGAGCAGTACTTC.

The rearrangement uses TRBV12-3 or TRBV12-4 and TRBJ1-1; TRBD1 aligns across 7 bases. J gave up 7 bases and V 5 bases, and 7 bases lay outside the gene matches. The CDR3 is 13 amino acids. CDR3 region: CASSQTGAGEAFF. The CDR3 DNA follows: TGTGCCAGCAGTCAAACAGGGGCCGGTGAAGCTTTCTTT.

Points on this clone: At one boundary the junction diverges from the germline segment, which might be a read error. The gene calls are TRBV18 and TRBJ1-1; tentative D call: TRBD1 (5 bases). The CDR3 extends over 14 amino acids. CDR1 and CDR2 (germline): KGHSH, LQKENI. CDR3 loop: CASSPRGGNPEAFF. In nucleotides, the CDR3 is TGTGCCAGCTCACCTCGCGGGGGGAACCCTGAAGCTTTCTTT.

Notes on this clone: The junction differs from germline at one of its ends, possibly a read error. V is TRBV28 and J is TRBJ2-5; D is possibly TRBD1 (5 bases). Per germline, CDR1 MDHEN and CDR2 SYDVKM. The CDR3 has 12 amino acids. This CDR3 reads CASSFQGIGTDF. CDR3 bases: TGTGCCAGCAGTTTTCAGGGAATCGGAACGGACTTC. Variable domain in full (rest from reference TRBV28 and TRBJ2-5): DVKVTQSSRYLVKRTGEKVFLECVQDMDHENMFWYRQDPGLGLRLIYFSYDVKMKEKGDIPEGYSVSREKKERFSLILESASTNQTSMYLCASSFQGIGTDFGPGTRLLVL.

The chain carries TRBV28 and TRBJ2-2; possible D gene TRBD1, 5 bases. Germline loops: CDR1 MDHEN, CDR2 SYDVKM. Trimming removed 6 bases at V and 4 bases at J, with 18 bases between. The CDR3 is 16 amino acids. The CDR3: CASSVGGAIVTGELFF. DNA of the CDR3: TGTGCCAGCAGCGTCGGTGGGGCGATCGTCACCGGGGAGCTGTTTTTT.

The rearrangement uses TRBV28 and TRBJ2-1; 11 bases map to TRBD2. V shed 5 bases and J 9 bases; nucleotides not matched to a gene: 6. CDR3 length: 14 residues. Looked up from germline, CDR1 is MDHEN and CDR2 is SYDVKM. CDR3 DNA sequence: TGTGCCAGCAGTATTAGCGGGAGGGCCTTTGAGCAGTTCTTC. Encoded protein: CASSISGRAFEQFF.

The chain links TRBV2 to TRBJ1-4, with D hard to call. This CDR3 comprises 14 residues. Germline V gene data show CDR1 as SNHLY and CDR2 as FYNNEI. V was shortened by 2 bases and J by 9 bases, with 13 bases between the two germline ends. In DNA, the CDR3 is TGTGCCAGCAGTGAATCTGGGAGCGAAAAAAAACTGTTTTTT. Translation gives CASSESGSEKKLFF. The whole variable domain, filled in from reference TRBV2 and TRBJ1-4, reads EPEVTQTPSHQVTQMGQEVILRCVPISNHLYFYWYRQILGQKVEFLVSFYNNEISEKSEIFDDQFSVERPDGSNFTLKIRSTKLEDSAMYFCASSESGSEKKLFFGSGTQLSVL.